Detailed here is one T cell receptor beta chain. This specimen belongs to a study of blood T cell repertoires in COVID-19. TCRdb's table, derived via immunoSEQ multiplex PCR, lists solely in-frame clones and lacks some. This table has tens of thousands of clones, 91% appearing once. V was trimmed by 3 bases and J by 6 bases, leaving 7 bases between them. Germline V lookup: CDR1 SGHVS, CDR2 FQNEAQ. The CDR3 consists of 12 residues. The TCR comes from a man aged 65 to 85 with active COVID-19. The sequenced material came from peripheral blood. V is TRBV7-8 and J is TRBJ2-3, with D perhaps TRBD1 (6 bases). CDR3: CASSFRGDTQYF. The CDR3, as DNA: TGTGCCAGCAGCTTTAGGGGGGATACGCAGTATTTT.